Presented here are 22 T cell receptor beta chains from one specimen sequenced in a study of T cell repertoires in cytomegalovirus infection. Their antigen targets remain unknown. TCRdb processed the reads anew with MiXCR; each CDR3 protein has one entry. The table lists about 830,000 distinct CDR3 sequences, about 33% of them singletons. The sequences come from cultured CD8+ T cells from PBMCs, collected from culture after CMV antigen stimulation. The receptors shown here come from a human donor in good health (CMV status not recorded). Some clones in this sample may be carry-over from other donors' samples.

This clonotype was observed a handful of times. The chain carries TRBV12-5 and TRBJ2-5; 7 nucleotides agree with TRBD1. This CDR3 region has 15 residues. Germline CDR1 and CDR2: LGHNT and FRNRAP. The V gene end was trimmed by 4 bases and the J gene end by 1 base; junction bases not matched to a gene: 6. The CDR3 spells CASGSTGDGQETQYF. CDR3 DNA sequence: TGTGCTAGTGGTTCAACAGGGGATGGCCAAGAGACCCAGTACTTC.

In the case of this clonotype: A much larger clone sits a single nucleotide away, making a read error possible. The CDR3 DNA is TGTGCCAGCAGCTTAGTAGCGGGGACACACAAAGAGCAGTTCTTC. Protein sequence: CASSLVAGTHKEQFF. The rearrangement joins TRBV7-2 to TRBJ2-1; 8 positions agree with TRBD2. CDR3 length: 15 amino acids. Per the germline V gene, CDR1 is SGHTA and CDR2 is FQGNSA.

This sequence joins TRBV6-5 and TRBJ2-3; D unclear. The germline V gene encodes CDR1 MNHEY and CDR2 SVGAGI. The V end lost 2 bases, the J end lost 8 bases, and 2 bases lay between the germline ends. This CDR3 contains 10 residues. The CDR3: CASSYPTQYF. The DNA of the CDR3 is TGTGCCAGCAGTTACCCTACGCAGTATTTT.

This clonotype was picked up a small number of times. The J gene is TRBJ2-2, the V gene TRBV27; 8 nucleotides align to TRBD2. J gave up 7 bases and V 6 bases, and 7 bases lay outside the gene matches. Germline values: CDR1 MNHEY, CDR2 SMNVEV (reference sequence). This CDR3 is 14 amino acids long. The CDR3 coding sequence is TGTGCCAGCAGACGGGGGGGTAAGGGCGGGGAGCTGTTTTTT. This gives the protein CASRRGGKGGELFF.

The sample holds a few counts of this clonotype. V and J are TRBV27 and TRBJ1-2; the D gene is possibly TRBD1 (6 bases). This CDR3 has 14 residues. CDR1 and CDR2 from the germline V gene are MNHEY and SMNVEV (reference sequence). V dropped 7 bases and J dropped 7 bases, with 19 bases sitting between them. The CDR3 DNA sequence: TGTGCCAGCACCGAAGTGGGGGGCGACGGTGGCTACACCTTC. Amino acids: CASTEVGGDGGYTF.

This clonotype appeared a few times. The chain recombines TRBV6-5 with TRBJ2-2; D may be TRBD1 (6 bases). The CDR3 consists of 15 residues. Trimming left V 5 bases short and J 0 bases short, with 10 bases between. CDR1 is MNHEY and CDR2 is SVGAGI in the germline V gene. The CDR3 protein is CASSHGTTNTGELFF. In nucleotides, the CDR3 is TGTGCCAGCAGTCACGGGACAACGAACACCGGGGAGCTGTTTTTT.

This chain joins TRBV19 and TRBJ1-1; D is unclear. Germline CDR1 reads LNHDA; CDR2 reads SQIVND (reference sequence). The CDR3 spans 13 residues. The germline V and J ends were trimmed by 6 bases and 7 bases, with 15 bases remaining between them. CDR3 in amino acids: CASRNPGLNEAFF. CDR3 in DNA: TGTGCCAGTAGAAACCCCGGGTTGAATGAAGCTTTCTTT.

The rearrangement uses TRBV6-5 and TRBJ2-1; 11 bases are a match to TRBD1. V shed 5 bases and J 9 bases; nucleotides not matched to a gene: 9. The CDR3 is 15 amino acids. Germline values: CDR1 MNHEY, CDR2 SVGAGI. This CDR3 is CASSTGTGGGVEQFF. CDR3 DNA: TGTGCCAGCAGTACCGGGACAGGGGGAGGAGTTGAGCAGTTCTTC.

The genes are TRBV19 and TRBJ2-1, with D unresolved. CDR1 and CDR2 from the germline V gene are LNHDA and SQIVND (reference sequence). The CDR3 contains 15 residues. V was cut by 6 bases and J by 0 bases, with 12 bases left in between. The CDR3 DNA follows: TGTGCCAGTAGCCAGACAAGATACTCCTACAATGAGCAGTTCTTC. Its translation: CASSQTRYSYNEQFF.

This chain's CDR3 is CASSEDAGYTYEQYV. For the CDR3, the DNA is TGTGCCAGCAGCGAGGACGCAGGGTATACCTACGAGCAGTACGTC. The chain combines TRBV6-2 or TRBV6-3 with TRBJ2-7; weak D call: TRBD1 (5 bases). CDR3 size: 15 residues. V was trimmed by 6 bases and J by 2 bases, leaving 17 bases between them. CDR1 and CDR2 from the germline V gene are MNHEY and SVGEGT.

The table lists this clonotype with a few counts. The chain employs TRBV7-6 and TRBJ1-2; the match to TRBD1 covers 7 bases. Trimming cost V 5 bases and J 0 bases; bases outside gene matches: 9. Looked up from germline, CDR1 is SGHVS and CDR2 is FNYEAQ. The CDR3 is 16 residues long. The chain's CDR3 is CASSAYRQGTNYGYTF. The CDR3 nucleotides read TGTGCCAGCAGCGCCTACCGACAGGGAACTAACTATGGCTACACCTTC.

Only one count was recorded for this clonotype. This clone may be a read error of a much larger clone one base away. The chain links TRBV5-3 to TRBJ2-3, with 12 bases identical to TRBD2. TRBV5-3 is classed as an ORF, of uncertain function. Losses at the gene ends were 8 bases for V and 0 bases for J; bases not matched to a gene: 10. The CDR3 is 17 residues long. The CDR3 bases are TGTGCCAGCAACATAGCCGGGACTAGCGGGAGCACAGATACGCAGTATTTT. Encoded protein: CASNIAGTSGSTDTQYF.

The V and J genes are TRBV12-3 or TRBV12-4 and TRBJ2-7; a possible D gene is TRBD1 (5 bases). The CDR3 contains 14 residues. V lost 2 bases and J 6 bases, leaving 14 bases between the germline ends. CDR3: CASSLNPGHGEQYF. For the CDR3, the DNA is TGTGCCAGCAGTTTAAACCCAGGGCACGGCGAGCAGTACTTC.

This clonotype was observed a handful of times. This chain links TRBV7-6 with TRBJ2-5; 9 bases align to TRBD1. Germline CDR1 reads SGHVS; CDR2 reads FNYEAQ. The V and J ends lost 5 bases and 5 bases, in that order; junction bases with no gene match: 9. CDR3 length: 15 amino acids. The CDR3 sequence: CASSPGQGFGETQYF. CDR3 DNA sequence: TGTGCCAGCAGCCCGGGACAGGGTTTCGGCGAGACCCAGTACTTC.

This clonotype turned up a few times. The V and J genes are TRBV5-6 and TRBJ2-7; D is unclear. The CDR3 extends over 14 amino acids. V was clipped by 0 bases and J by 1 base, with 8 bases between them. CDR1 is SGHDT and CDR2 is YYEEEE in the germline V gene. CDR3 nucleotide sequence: TGTGCCAGCAGCTTGGGTGACCGATCCTACGAGCAGTACGTC. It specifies CASSLGDRSYEQYV.

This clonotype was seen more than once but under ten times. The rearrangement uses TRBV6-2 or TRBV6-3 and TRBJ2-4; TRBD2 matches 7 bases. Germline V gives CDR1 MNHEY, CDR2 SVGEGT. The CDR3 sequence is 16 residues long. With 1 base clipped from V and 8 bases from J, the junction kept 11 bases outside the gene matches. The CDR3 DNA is TGTGCCAGCAGTTACTTACGAGCGGGGTTGGGGGACATTCAGTACTTC. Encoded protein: CASSYLRAGLGDIQYF.

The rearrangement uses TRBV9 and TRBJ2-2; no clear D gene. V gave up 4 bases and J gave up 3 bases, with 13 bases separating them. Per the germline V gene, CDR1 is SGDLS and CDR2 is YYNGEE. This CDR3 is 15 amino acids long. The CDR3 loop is CASSPRLKDTGELFF. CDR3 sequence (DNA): TGTGCCAGCAGCCCCAGGCTTAAAGACACCGGGGAGCTGTTTTTT.

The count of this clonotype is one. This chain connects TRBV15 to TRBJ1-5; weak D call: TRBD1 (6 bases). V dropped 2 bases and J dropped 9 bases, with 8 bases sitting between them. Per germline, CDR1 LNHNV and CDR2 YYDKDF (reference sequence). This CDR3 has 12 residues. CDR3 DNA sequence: TGTGCCACCAGCAGACCCAGGGGGCCCCAGCATTTT. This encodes CATSRPRGPQHF.

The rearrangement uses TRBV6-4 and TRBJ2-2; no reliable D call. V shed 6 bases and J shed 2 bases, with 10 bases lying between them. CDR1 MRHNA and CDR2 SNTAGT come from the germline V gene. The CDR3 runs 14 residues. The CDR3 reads CASSENINTGELFF. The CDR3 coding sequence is TGTGCCAGCAGCGAAAACATCAACACCGGGGAGCTGTTTTTT.

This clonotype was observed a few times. CDR3 nucleotides: TGTGCCAGCAGTTCGTGGACAGGGGGAACAGATACGCAGTATTTT. Protein: CASSSWTGGTDTQYF. The chain employs TRBV27 and TRBJ2-3; 10 bases match TRBD1. Germline lookup yields CDR1 MNHEY and CDR2 SMNVEV (reference sequence). This CDR3 region has 15 residues. The ends lost 4 bases at V and 3 bases at J; junction bases unmatched: 4.

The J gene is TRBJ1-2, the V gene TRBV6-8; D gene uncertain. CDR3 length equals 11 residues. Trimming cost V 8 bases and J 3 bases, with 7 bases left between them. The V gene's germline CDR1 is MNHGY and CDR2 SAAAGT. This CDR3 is CASRGYYGYTF. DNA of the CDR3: TGTGCCAGCCGGGGATACTATGGCTACACCTTC.

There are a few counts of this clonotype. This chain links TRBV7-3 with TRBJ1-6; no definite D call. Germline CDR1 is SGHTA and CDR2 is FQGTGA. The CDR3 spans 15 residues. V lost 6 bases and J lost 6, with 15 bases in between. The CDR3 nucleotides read TGTGCCAGCAGTTCCAACCGGGCTATTAATTCACCCCTCCACTTT. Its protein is CASSSNRAINSPLHF.